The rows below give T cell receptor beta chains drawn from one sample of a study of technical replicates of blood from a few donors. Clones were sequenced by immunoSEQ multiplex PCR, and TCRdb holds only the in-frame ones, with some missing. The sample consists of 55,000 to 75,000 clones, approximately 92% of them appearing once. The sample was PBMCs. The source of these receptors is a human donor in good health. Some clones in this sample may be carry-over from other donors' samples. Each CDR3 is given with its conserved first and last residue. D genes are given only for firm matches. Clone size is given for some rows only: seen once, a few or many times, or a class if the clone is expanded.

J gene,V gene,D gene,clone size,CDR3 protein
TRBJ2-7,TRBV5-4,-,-,CASSLAAGTYEQYF
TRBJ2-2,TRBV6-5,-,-,CASRPSQGLAGELFF
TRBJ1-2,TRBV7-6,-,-,CASSLDPTLYGYTF
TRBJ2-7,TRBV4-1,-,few,CASSQESSYEQYF
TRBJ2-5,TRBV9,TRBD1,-,CASSVTGGKETQYF
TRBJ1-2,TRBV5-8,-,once,CASSLRHRPNYGYTF
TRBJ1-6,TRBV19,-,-,CASTPGGSSYNSPLHF
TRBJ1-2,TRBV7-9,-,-,CASSTAGGLGGYTF
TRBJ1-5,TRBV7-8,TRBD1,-,CASSLDRGWSNQPQHF
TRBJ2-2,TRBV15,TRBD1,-,CATSIRYSDRGVSTGELFF
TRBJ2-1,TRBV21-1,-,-,CASSKGGTLYNEQFF
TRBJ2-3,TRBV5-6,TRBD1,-,CASSRDRGLTDTQYF
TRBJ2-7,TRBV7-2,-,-,CASSLDSGDRSYEQYF
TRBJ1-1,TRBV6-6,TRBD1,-,CASRDRGLGTEAFF
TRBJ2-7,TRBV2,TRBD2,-,CAIIAGASEQYF
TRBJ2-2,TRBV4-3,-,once,CASSHLLGGTNTGELFF
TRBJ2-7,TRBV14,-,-,CASSQEEGSGQYF
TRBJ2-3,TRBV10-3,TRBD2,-,CAITLAGASTDTQYF
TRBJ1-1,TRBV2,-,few,CASRRLQMNTEAFF
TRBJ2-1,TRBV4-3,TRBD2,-,CASSQGSGRASYNEQFF
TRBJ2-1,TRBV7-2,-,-,CASSFETRGEQFF
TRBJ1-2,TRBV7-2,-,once,CASSLSVADYGYTF
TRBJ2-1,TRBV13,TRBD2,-,CASSLEGGGAYNEQFF
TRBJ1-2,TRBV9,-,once,CASSRTENYGYTF
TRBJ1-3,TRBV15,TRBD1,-,CATFDRGEWNTIYF
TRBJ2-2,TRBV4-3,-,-,CASSQDRGNTGELFF
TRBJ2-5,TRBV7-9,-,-,CASSFGTLQETQYF
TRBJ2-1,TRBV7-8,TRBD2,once,CASSPPVTSGRSHEQFF
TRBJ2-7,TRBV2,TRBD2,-,CASSGTPTDLLAAYEQYF
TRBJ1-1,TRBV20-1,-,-,CSASGTEAFF
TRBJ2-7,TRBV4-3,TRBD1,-,CASTPGQGFGQQYF
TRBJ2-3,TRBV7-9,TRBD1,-,CASSSWDRSTDTQYF
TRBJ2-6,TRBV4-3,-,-,CASSQDLRGSGANVLTF
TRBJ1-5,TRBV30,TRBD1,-,CACRTGGNQPQHF
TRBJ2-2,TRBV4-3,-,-,CASSQVLFGELFF
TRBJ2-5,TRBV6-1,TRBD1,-,CANRQGNGETQYF
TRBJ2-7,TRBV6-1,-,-,CASSGARGAGEQYF